The 23 T cell receptor beta chains below were found in one sample sequenced in a study of blood T cell repertoires in COVID-19. Sequencing used immunoSEQ multiplex PCR; TCRdb keeps in-frame clones, though not all of them. The table includes about 160,000 clones, approximately 80% detected once. Input material: peripheral blood. The source of these receptors is a man aged 65 to 85 with acute or convalescent COVID-19.

The CDR3 DNA follows: TGTGCCAGCAGTTACTTGTCGGGGGACATTCAGTACTTC. This sequence encodes CASSYLSGDIQYF. The V gene is TRBV6-5, the J gene TRBJ2-4, with a weak D call TRBD2 (6 bases). This CDR3 spans 13 amino acids. Germline V gene data show CDR1 as MNHEY and CDR2 as SVGAGI. V dropped 1 base and J dropped 8 bases, with 9 bases sitting between them.

This chain connects TRBV19 to TRBJ2-1; 11 bases fit TRBD2. The germline V gene has CDR1 LNHDA and CDR2 SQIVND (reference sequence). This CDR3 has 16 amino acids. Germline trimming cut 6 bases from V and 7 bases from J; bases unmatched to any gene: 11. The CDR3 DNA is TGTGCCAGTAGCCCTCGACTAGCGGGAATCAGTAATGAGCAGTTCTTC. This codes for CASSPRLAGISNEQFF. The full variable domain, its missing parts supplied by reference TRBV19 and TRBJ2-1, is DGGITQSPKYLFRKEGQNVTLSCEQNLNHDAMYWYRQDPGQGLRLIYYSQIVNDFQKGDIAEGYSVSREKKESFPLTVTSAQKNPTAFYLCASSPRLAGISNEQFFGPGTRLTVL.

In this sample, this clone turned up a few times. The chain carries TRBV19 and TRBJ2-7; TRBD1 matches 8 bases. This CDR3 has 15 amino acids. V was pared by 5 bases and J by 3 bases, with 9 bases of the junction left unmatched. Germline V gene sequence: CDR1 LNHDA, CDR2 SQIVND (reference sequence). CDR3 sequence (DNA): TGTGCCAGTAGTGCAGGGGGCCCGATCAACTACGAGCAGTACTTC. Its translation is CASSAGGPINYEQYF.

This chain joins TRBV11-3 and TRBJ2-7, with 14 bases matching TRBD2. This CDR3 is 14 amino acids long. Germline lookup yields CDR1 SGHNT and CDR2 YENEEA. Germline trimming cut 5 bases from V and 6 bases from J; bases unmatched to any gene: 3. CDR3: CASSPGLAGGEQYF. CDR3 in DNA: TGTGCCAGCAGCCCCGGACTAGCGGGAGGCGAGCAGTACTTC.

The rearrangement links TRBV5-1 to TRBJ1-4; D is uncertain. Trimming pared 0 bases from V and 5 bases from J, leaving 11 bases between. The CDR3 runs 15 residues. CDR1 and CDR2 (germline): SGHRS, YFSETQ. The DNA for the CDR3 is TGCGCCAGCAGCTTGGACTCCGGGAGGAATGAAAAACTGTTTTTT. As protein: CASSLDSGRNEKLFF.

The gene calls are TRBV19 and TRBJ1-6; D is undetermined. Trimming pared 5 bases from V and 5 bases from J, leaving 13 bases between. Germline V gives CDR1 LNHDA, CDR2 SQIVND (reference sequence). The CDR3 length is 15 residues. The CDR3 coding sequence is TGTGCCAGTAGTCCGGCCCGAGGGAATAATTCACCCCTCCACTTT. Amino acids: CASSPARGNNSPLHF. Full variable domain (outside the CDR3, taken from reference TRBV19 and TRBJ1-6): DGGITQSPKYLFRKEGQNVTLSCEQNLNHDAMYWYRQDPGQGLRLIYYSQIVNDFQKGDIAEGYSVSREKKESFPLTVTSAQKNPTAFYLCASSPARGNNSPLHFGNGTRLTVT.

The rearrangement joins TRBV11-2 to TRBJ2-7, with 7 bases lining up with TRBD1. The V segment lost 5 bases and the J segment 4 bases; nucleotides outside the gene matches: 5. The V gene's germline CDR1 is SGHAT and CDR2 FQNNGV. This CDR3 is 13 amino acids long. CDR3 sequence reads: CASSLGQEYEQYF. CDR3 bases: TGTGCCAGCAGCCTCGGACAGGAATACGAGCAGTACTTC.

The chain joins TRBV19 to TRBJ1-1, with TRBD1 identical over 7 bases. V shed 6 bases and J 0 bases; nucleotides not matched to a gene: 7. The germline V gene has CDR1 LNHDA and CDR2 SQIVND (reference sequence). The length of the CDR3 is 15 residues. The DNA for the CDR3 is TGTGCCAGTAGCCCCCAGGGGGGAATGAACACTGAAGCTTTCTTT. It is translated as CASSPQGGMNTEAFF.

The J gene is TRBJ2-3, the V gene TRBV5-1; 7 nucleotides line up with TRBD2. J was trimmed by 2 bases and V by 4 bases; bases with no gene match: 4. The CDR3 runs 14 residues. From germline, CDR1 is SGHRS and CDR2 YFSETQ. CDR3 sequence (DNA): TGCGCCAGCAGCCCGGCGGGAGACACAGATACGCAGTATTTT. This translates into CASSPAGDTDTQYF.

V is TRBV15 and J is TRBJ2-3, with TRBD2 matching 8 bases. From germline, CDR1 is LNHNV and CDR2 YYDKDF (reference sequence). This CDR3 is 17 amino acids long. V dropped 0 bases and J dropped 5; count of bases not matched to a gene: 10. The CDR3, as DNA: TGTGCCACCAGCAGAGATGGAACGGGAGGGCCGGTAGATACGCAGTATTTT. Encoded protein: CATSRDGTGGPVDTQYF.

V and J are TRBV5-1 and TRBJ2-1; D might be TRBD2 (7 bases). The CDR3 extends over 14 amino acids. CDR1 is SGHRS and CDR2 is YFSETQ in the germline V gene. The ends were cut back, 1 base at V and 10 bases at J, with 15 bases in the middle. The CDR3, as DNA: TGCGCCAGCAGCTTGTCGGGGGGCCCGGGGGAGCAGTTCTTC. Translated, it gives CASSLSGGPGEQFF.

V gene TRBV6-1 combines with J gene TRBJ2-3, with TRBD2 identical over 14 bases. Germline assignment: CDR1 MNHNS and CDR2 SASEGT. Unmatched junction bases numbered 8, after V lost 4 bases and J lost 2 bases. The CDR3 totals 18 residues. This chain's CDR3 is CASSGGLAGGLYTDTQYF. CDR3 sequence (DNA): TGTGCCAGCAGTGGAGGACTAGCGGGGGGACTCTACACAGATACGCAGTATTTT.

V is TRBV7-6 and J is TRBJ2-1, with 8 bases matching TRBD2. The J segment lost 8 bases and the V segment lost 5 bases, leaving 11 bases of the junction unmatched. Germline CDR1 SGHVS, CDR2 FNYEAQ. This CDR3 region has 15 residues. The CDR3 region is CASSPGGSGSDEQFF. Here the CDR3 DNA reads TGTGCCAGCAGCCCCGGGGGGAGCGGGAGCGATGAGCAGTTCTTC.

The rearrangement joins TRBV3-1 (or the pseudogene TRBV3-2) to TRBJ2-3; 8 positions agree with TRBD1. Germline lookup yields CDR1 LGHDT and CDR2 YNNKEL (reference sequence). V gave up 6 bases and J gave up 5 bases; unmatched junction bases: 13. The CDR3 spans 16 residues. In DNA form, the CDR3 reads TGTGCCAGCAGGAATGGACAGGGTGGTTGGGTAGATACGCAGTATTTT. As protein: CASRNGQGGWVDTQYF.

The sample holds a few counts of this clone. This sequence joins TRBV7-2 and TRBJ2-5, with 9 positions matching TRBD1. Germline V gives CDR1 SGHTA, CDR2 FQGNSA. This CDR3 is 15 amino acids long. V shed 5 bases, J shed 5 bases, and the junction held 9 bases outside the gene matches. Here the CDR3 reads CASSADRGFTETQYF. CDR3 DNA: TGTGCCAGCAGCGCCGACAGGGGGTTTACGGAGACCCAGTACTTC. Full variable domain (missing parts from reference TRBV7-2 and TRBJ2-5): GAGVSQSPSNKVTEKGKDVELRCDPISGHTALYWYRQSLGQGLEFLIYFQGNSAPDKSGLPSDRFSAERTGGSVSTLTIQRTQQEDSAVYLCASSADRGFTETQYFGPGTRLLVL.

The rearrangement uses TRBV12-5 and TRBJ2-2; 11 bases are a match to TRBD2. V dropped 2 bases and J dropped 6; count of bases not matched to a gene: 8. The germline V gene encodes CDR1 LGHNT and CDR2 FRNRAP. CDR3 length: 17 amino acids. The CDR3 protein is CASGLPASGGFAGELFF. The CDR3 DNA reads TGTGCTAGTGGTTTGCCGGCTAGCGGGGGGTTTGCCGGGGAGCTGTTTTTT.

The chain employs TRBV6-5 and TRBJ2-7, with a weak D call TRBD2 (5 bases). CDR1 is MNHEY and CDR2 is SVGAGI in the germline V gene. CDR3 length: 14 residues. The V gene lost 4 bases and the J gene lost 0 bases, with 10 bases spanning the gap. The CDR3, as DNA: TGTGCCAGCAGTTCCGGACTCCTCTCCTACGAGCAGTACTTC. Translation gives CASSSGLLSYEQYF.

The chain recombines TRBV19 with TRBJ1-2; D possibly corresponds to TRBD1 (5 bases). CDR3 length: 14 residues. Trimming pared 8 bases from V and 2 bases from J, leaving 15 bases between. CDR1 is LNHDA and CDR2 is SQIVND in the germline V gene (reference sequence). As DNA, the CDR3 is TGTGCCAGTCGCACCCAGGGATCCAACTATGGCTACACCTTC. Amino acids: CASRTQGSNYGYTF. The whole variable domain, filled in from reference TRBV19 and TRBJ1-2, reads DGGITQSPKYLFRKEGQNVTLSCEQNLNHDAMYWYRQDPGQGLRLIYYSQIVNDFQKGDIAEGYSVSREKKESFPLTVTSAQKNPTAFYLCASRTQGSNYGYTFGSGTRLTVV.

This chain uses TRBV19 with TRBJ2-2, with 7 bases aligning to TRBD1. The germline CDR1 and CDR2 sequences are LNHDA and SQIVND (reference sequence). Trimming took 6 bases from V and 0 from J; bases not matched to a gene: 10. This CDR3 has 17 residues. The CDR3 DNA is TGTGCCAGTAGACTAGGGTCCGGGACAGCGAACACCGGGGAGCTGTTTTTT. Its translation: CASRLGSGTANTGELFF.

The chain links TRBV6-6 to TRBJ1-6, with D possibly TRBD1 on 6 matching bases. The V gene lost 5 bases and the J gene lost 7 bases, with 15 bases spanning the gap. CDR1 and CDR2 (germline): MNHNY, SVGAGI (reference sequence). This CDR3 contains 15 residues. In nucleotides, the CDR3 is TGTGCCAGCAGTGATAACAGGGTTGCGAATTCACCCCTCCACTTT. It is translated as CASSDNRVANSPLHF.

CDR3: CATTSHGGTEAFF. CDR3 nucleotide sequence: TGTGCCACCACCAGTCACGGGGGCACTGAAGCTTTCTTT. The gene calls are TRBV24-1 and TRBJ1-1, with a tentative D call TRBD1 (5 bases). The CDR3 loop spans 13 amino acids. Trimming shortened V by 8 bases and J by 4 bases, and 13 bases separated the two germline ends. Germline V gives CDR1 KGHDR, CDR2 SFDVKD.

The V gene is TRBV19, the J gene TRBJ2-2; 10 nucleotides match TRBD2. Germline CDR1 LNHDA, CDR2 SQIVND (reference sequence). The CDR3 totals 15 residues. V shed 7 bases, J shed 6 bases, and the junction held 8 bases outside the gene matches. The CDR3 sequence: CASNSGRTPAGELFF. The CDR3 region has the DNA TGTGCCAGTAATAGCGGGAGGACCCCCGCCGGGGAGCTGTTTTTT.

The chain is built from TRBV9 and TRBJ2-3; 8 bases fit TRBD1. The CDR3 covers 14 residues. Germline assignment: CDR1 SGDLS and CDR2 YYNGEE. V shed 4 bases, J shed 10 bases, and the junction held 11 bases outside the gene matches. In DNA form, the CDR3 reads TGTGCCAGCAGCACGGGACAGGATAAAGTTGCGCAGTATTTT. Translating gives CASSTGQDKVAQYF.